The present T cell receptor (beta chain) was sequenced within a study of cytomegalovirus exposure and HLA in healthy donors. Overall study results and limits: Among TCR beta chains of equal frequency, HLA-associated ones were more clonally expanded in a later analysis.

In the case of this clone: The antigen remains unidentified.

The ends were cut back, 7 bases at V and 2 bases at J, with 13 bases in the middle. The CDR3 consists of 13 residues. Germline V gene sequence: CDR1 SGHNT, CDR2 YYREEE (reference sequence). The PCR ran on 60 Vbeta and 13 Jbeta primers. The data were produced by immunoSEQ multiplex PCR, yet TCRdb's version contains in-frame clones alone and is incomplete. The sample records under 150,000 clones, roughly four fifths being singletons. V is TRBV5-4 and J is TRBJ2-7, with D unresolved. Sequencing was performed on PBMCs. The receptor was isolated from a male donor in good health and CMV-seronegative. DNA of the CDR3: TGTGCCAGCCGGTCTGATCCTGCCTACGAGCAGTACTTC. It encodes CASRSDPAYEQYF.